The clone carrying this TCR beta chain was seen a handful of times. Its specificity is unknown. The CDR3 runs to 12 residues. Germline V CDR1 and CDR2: SQVTM, ANQGSEA. V was pared by 6 bases and J by 2 bases, with 10 bases between. The data are from a study of cytomegalovirus exposure and HLA in healthy donors. The wider study: In a previous analysis, about 100 million unique TCR beta sequences were found from 170 million or so T cells. Whole-study findings and limits: Certain sequence variants were highly shared and formed a cluster, and this cluster was likely a sequencing artifact.

60 Vbeta and 13 Jbeta primers were used in PCR. The assay was immunoSEQ multiplex PCR, and TCRdb's table has in-frame clones only and misses some. The sample holds approximately 170,000 clones, over 80% seen once. The specimen sequenced was PBMCs. The J gene is TRBJ1-2, the V gene TRBV29-1; a possible D gene is TRBD1 (6 bases). The TCR sequence derives from a man aged 50-59 years in good health and CMV-seropositive. CDR3 region: CSVNTGNYGYTF. The CDR3 nucleotides read TGCAGCGTGAATACAGGGAACTATGGCTACACCTTC.